This T cell receptor (beta chain) was found in a study of Graves' ophthalmopathy and Graves' hyperthyroidism. Study details: Peripheral blood sampling preceded any treatment and occurred at initial diagnosis. Regarding the study as a whole: Most thyroid-expanded clonotypes exceeding 0.001 frequency were also found in blood. Ophthalmopathy cases were distinguished from stable hyperthyroidism by a 13-signature model, reaching around 88% sensitivity and around 80% specificity.

Comments on this clonotype: Its antigen is undetermined.

Using RNA transcripts, the TCR beta CDR3 regions were amplified. First-round RT-PCR used HTBI primers; second-round multiplex PCR followed. MiXCR, run by TCRdb on the multiplex PCR reads, gives a single entry per CDR3 protein. The sample lists about 14,000 distinct CDR3 sequences, approximately 49% occurring once. Germline V lookup: CDR1 SQVTM, CDR2 ANQGSEA. Trimming cost V 6 bases and J 3 bases, with 17 bases left between them. The CDR3 has 14 amino acids. The gene calls are TRBV29-1 and TRBJ1-1; TRBD1 is a possible D gene (6 bases). This receptor was taken from a woman aged 30 to 39 with Graves' ophthalmopathy. Sequenced material: peripheral blood. The DNA of the CDR3 is TGCAGCGTGCGGATGGGGGCCATGGACACTGAAGCTTTCTTT. The encoded protein is CSVRMGAMDTEAFF.